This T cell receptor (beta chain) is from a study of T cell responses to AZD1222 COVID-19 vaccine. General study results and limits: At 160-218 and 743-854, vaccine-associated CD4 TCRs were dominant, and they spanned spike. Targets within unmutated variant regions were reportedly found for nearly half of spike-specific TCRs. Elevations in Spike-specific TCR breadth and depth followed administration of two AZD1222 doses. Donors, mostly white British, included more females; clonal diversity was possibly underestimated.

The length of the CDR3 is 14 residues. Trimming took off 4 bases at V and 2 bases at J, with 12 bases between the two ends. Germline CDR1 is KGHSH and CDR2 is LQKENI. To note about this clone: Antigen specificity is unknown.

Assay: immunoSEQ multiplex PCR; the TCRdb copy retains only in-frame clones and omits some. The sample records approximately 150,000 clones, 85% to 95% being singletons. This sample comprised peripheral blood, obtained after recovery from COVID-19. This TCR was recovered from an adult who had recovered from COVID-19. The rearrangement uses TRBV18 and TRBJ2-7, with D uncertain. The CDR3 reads CASSLPTVTYEQYF. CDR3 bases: TGTGCCAGCTCACTACCGACGGTCACCTACGAGCAGTACTTC.